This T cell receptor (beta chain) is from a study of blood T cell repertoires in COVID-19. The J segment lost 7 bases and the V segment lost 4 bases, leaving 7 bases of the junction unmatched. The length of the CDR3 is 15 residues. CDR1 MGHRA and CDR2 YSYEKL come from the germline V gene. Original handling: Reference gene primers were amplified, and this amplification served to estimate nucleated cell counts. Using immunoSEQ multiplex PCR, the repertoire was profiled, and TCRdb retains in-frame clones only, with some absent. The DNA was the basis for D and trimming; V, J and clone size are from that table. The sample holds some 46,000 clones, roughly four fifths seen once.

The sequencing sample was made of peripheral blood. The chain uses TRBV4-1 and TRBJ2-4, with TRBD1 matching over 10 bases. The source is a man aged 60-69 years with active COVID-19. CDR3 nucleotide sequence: TGCGCCAGCAGCCCGGGACAGGGGAGAGGCAACATTCAGTACTTC. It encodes CASSPGQGRGNIQYF.